The rows below give T cell receptor beta chains drawn from one sample of a study of shared clonotypes between healthy human individuals. Produced via immunoSEQ multiplex PCR; TCRdb's table is partial and in-frame only. The table lists hundreds of thousands of clones, around 76% of them singletons. Source material: PBMCs. These receptors were taken from a woman aged 40 to 50 in good health. Some clones in this sample may be carry-over from other donors' samples. CDR3s include the opening cysteine and the closing phenylalanine or tryptophan. Each record gives: clone size, D gene, J gene, V gene, CDR3 DNA, CDR3 protein. D genes are given only for firm matches. Clone size, where shown, is once, few, many, or a class for clones that have expanded.

clone size: .
D gene: .
J gene: TRBJ2-7
V gene: TRBV28
CDR3 DNA: TGTGCCAGCAGTTTGGGACAAACCTACGAGCAGTACTTC
CDR3 protein: CASSLGQTYEQYF

clone size: few
D gene: .
J gene: TRBJ2-1
V gene: TRBV2
CDR3 DNA: TGTGCCAGCAGTGAAATGGGGCGTTGGGAGCAGTTCTTC
CDR3 protein: CASSEMGRWEQFF

clone size: .
D gene: .
J gene: TRBJ2-5
V gene: TRBV19
CDR3 DNA: TGTGCCAGTAGTACGGCGGGAATTGTAGAGACCCAGTACTTC
CDR3 protein: CASSTAGIVETQYF

clone size: many
D gene: TRBD1
J gene: TRBJ2-1
V gene: TRBV27
CDR3 DNA: TGTGCCAGCAGTTTACCCCCTCACAGGGGGCGAGGCAATGAGCAGTTCTTC
CDR3 protein: CASSLPPHRGRGNEQFF

clone size: .
D gene: TRBD1
J gene: TRBJ1-2
V gene: TRBV29-1
CDR3 DNA: TGCAGCACCAGGGACAGGGGCCGAGAAAGTACGGGCTACACCTTC
CDR3 protein: CSTRDRGRESTGYTF

clone size: few
D gene: .
J gene: TRBJ2-2
V gene: TRBV28
CDR3 DNA: TGTGCCAGCAGTTTATGGGGGTTCCTTAGGGGAGAGCTGTTTTTT
CDR3 protein: CASSLWGFLRGELFF

clone size: few
D gene: .
J gene: TRBJ1-5
V gene: TRBV27
CDR3 DNA: TGTGCCAGCCCGGGGCAGGTGGCAGATTTT
CDR3 protein: CASPGQVADF

clone size: .
D gene: .
J gene: TRBJ2-5
V gene: TRBV5-6
CDR3 DNA: TGTGCCAGCAGCCCAACGGGTGTAGAGACCCAGTACTTC
CDR3 protein: CASSPTGVETQYF

clone size: .
D gene: .
J gene: TRBJ1-2
V gene: TRBV2
CDR3 DNA: TGTGCCAGCAGTGAGGTTTCGGGGGGGGACTATGGCTACACCTTC
CDR3 protein: CASSEVSGGDYGYTF

clone size: .
D gene: TRBD1
J gene: TRBJ1-5
V gene: TRBV19
CDR3 DNA: TGTGCCAGTAGGGGACAGGCCATGCAGCCCCAGCATTTT
CDR3 protein: CASRGQAMQPQHF

clone size: .
D gene: .
J gene: TRBJ1-4
V gene: TRBV5-1
CDR3 DNA: TGCGCCAGCAGCTTCAGGGGTGGTAATGAAAAACTGTTTTTT
CDR3 protein: CASSFRGGNEKLFF

clone size: once
D gene: .
J gene: TRBJ2-3
V gene: TRBV2
CDR3 DNA: TGTGCCAGCAGTGAAGGACGGGGGGCCGGCACAGATACGCAGTATTTT
CDR3 protein: CASSEGRGAGTDTQYF

clone size: .
D gene: TRBD1
J gene: TRBJ1-1
V gene: TRBV15
CDR3 DNA: TGTGCCACCAGCAGAGAGCGACAGGGGAGAGCTTTCTTT
CDR3 protein: CATSRERQGRAFF

clone size: .
D gene: .
J gene: TRBJ2-1
V gene: TRBV18
CDR3 DNA: TGTGCCAGCTCCCCCAGGGGAGGTCTTGGCAATGAGCAGTTCTTC
CDR3 protein: CASSPRGGLGNEQFF

clone size: .
D gene: .
J gene: TRBJ1-2
V gene: TRBV7-9
CDR3 DNA: TGTGCCAGCAGCTCGGACTCGGACTATGGCTACACCTTC
CDR3 protein: CASSSDSDYGYTF